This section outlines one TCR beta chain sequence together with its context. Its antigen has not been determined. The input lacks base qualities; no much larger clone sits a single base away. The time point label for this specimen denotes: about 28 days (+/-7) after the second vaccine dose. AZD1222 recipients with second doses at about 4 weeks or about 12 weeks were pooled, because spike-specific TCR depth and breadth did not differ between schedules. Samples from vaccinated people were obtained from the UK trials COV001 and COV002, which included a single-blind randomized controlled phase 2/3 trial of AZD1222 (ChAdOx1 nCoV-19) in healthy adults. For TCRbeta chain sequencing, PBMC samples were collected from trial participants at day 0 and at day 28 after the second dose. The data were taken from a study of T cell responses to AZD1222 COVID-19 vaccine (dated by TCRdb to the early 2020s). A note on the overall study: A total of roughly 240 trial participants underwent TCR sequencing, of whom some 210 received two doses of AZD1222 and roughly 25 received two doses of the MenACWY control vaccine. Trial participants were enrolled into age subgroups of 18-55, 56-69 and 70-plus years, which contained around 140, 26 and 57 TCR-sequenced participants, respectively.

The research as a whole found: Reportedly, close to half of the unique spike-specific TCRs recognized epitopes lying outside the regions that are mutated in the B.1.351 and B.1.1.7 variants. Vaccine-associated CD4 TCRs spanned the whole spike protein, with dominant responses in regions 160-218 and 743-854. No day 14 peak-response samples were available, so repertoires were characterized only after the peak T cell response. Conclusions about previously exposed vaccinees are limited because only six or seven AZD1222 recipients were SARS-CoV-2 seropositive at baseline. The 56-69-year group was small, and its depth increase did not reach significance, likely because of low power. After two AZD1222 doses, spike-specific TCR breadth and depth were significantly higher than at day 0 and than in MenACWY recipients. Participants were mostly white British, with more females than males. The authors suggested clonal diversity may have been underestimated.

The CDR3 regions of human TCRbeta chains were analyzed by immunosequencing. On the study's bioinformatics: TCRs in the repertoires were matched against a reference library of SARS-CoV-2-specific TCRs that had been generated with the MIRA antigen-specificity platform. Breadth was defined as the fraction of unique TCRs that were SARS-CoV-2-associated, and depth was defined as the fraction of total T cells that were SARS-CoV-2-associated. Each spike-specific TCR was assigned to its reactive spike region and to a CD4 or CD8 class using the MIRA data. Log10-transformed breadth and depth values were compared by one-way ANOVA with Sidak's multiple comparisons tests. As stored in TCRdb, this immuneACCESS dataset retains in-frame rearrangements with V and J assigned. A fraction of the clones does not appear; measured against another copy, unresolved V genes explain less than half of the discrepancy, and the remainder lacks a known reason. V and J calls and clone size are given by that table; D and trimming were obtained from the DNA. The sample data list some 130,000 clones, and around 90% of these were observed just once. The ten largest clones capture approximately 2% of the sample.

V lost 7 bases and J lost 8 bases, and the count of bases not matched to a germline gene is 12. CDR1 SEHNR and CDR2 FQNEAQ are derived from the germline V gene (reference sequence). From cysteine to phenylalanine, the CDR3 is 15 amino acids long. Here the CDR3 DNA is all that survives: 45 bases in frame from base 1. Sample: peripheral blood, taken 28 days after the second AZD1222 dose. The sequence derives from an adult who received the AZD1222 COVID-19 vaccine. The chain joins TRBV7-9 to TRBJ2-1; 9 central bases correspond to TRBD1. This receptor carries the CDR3 CASISDRGPLYEQFF. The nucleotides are TGTGCCAGCATCTCGGACAGGGGCCCTCTTTATGAGCAGTTCTTC.